The clone carrying this T cell receptor (beta chain) has a handful of counts. The record originates from a study of tumor-infiltrating lymphocytes in oesophageal squamous cell carcinoma. V gave up 4 bases and J gave up 0 bases, with 8 bases separating them. The CDR3 has 14 amino acids. TCRdb analysed the PCR reads with MiXCR anew, one entry per CDR3 protein. The sample comprises almost 20,000 distinct CDR3 sequences, around 41% of which are singletons, and less than 50% rests with the top ten. The chain links TRBV12-3 or TRBV12-4 to TRBJ2-3; D might be TRBD2 (5 bases). The specimen sequenced was esophageal tumor tissue. This sequence originates from a male donor with esophageal squamous cell carcinoma. CDR3 sequence reads: CASSYQRSTDTQYF. CDR3 bases: TGTGCCAGCAGTTACCAGCGGAGCACAGATACGCAGTATTTT.